The sequence of this TCR beta chain was determined in a study of blood T cell repertoires in COVID-19. Libraries were prepared by immunoSEQ multiplex PCR; TCRdb keeps only in-frame clonotypes and omits some of them. The sample has about 320,000 clones, approximately 90% seen once. This clonotype originated in a woman between 25 and 40 years old who had been exposed to COVID-19. The source material was PBMCs or T cells enriched from blood (not recorded which).

The CDR3 DNA follows: TGTGCCACCAGTGCCCAGGGGATCACAGATACGCAGTATTTT. Its translation: CATSAQGITDTQYF. The gene calls are TRBV24-1 and TRBJ2-3, with D possibly being TRBD1 (6 bases). The germline V gene has CDR1 KGHDR and CDR2 SFDVKD. The CDR3 extends over 14 amino acids. Trimming cost V 5 bases and J 2 bases, with 10 bases left between them.